The 31 T cell receptor beta chains reported below all come from one sample, sequenced in a study of regulatory and conventional T cells in RAG deficiency. Using immunoSEQ multiplex PCR, the repertoire was profiled, and TCRdb retains in-frame clones only, with some absent. The table lists about 50,000 clones, around 89% of them singletons. The sorted conventional CD4+ T cells were CD25-low and CD127-high, with genomic DNA sequenced. This sample also belongs to another study, concerning regulatory T cells. In that study: The PCR used 52 TRBV and 13 TRBJ primers.

Sequences were obtained from CD4+ effector T cells sorted from blood. The receptors come from a human donor in good health.

The CDR3 bases are TGTGCCAGCTCAGGGGGACAGGGTAGTTGGTACGAGCAGTACTTC. It is translated as CASSGGQGSWYEQYF. The chain has TRBV18 and TRBJ2-7, with 9 bases fitting TRBD1. This CDR3 contains 15 residues. With 5 bases clipped from V and 4 bases from J, the junction kept 9 bases outside the gene matches. CDR1 KGHSH and CDR2 LQKENI come from the germline V gene.

The V and J genes are TRBV5-4 and TRBJ2-5; 8 bases map to TRBD1. This CDR3 spans 15 amino acids. The V gene end was trimmed by 4 bases and the J gene end by 2 bases; junction bases not matched to a gene: 7. Germline V gene sequence: CDR1 SGHNT, CDR2 YYREEE (reference sequence). CDR3 DNA sequence: TGTGCCAGCAGCCACCGACGGGACAGGCAAGAGACCCAGTACTTC. It translates to CASSHRRDRQETQYF.

CDR3 in DNA: TGTGCCAGCAGTTCCCCCGGGACCGAAGGTTCACCCCTCCACTTT. Its translation is CASSSPGTEGSPLHF. This chain links TRBV28 with TRBJ1-6, with TRBD1 as a possible D gene (5 bases). CDR3 length: 15 amino acids. CDR1 MDHEN and CDR2 SYDVKM come from the germline V gene. V was cut by 4 bases and J by 9 bases, with 16 bases left in between.

The chain joins TRBV4-1 to TRBJ1-3, with 11 bases that match TRBD1. Germline V gene data show CDR1 as MGHRA and CDR2 as YSYEKL. The CDR3 has 19 amino acids. V shed 0 bases and J 0 bases; nucleotides not matched to a gene: 7. The CDR3 sequence is CASSQDRGQGALSGNTIYF. The DNA of the CDR3 is TGCGCCAGCAGCCAAGATCGTGGACAGGGGGCCCTCTCTGGAAACACCATATATTTT.

V gene TRBV28 combines with J gene TRBJ1-5; a weak D match, TRBD1 (6 bases). The CDR3 is 14 amino acids. Trimming took off 2 bases at V and 4 bases at J, with 9 bases between the two ends. Germline V gives CDR1 MDHEN, CDR2 SYDVKM. As DNA, the CDR3 is TGTGCCAGCAGTTTAATCAGGGGAAATCAGCCCCAGCATTTT. Amino acid sequence: CASSLIRGNQPQHF.

In this sample, this clone turned up once. This chain joins TRBV19 and TRBJ2-1, with D possibly matching TRBD1 (5 bases). CDR1 is LNHDA and CDR2 is SQIVND in the germline V gene (reference sequence). The V end was cut by 1 base, the J end by 10 bases, with 11 bases between. CDR3 size: 13 residues. As DNA, the CDR3 is TGTGCCAGTAGTATAGCAGGGATCGGCGAGCAGTTCTTC. Its translation is CASSIAGIGEQFF.

The sample holds one count of this clone. The J gene is TRBJ1-5, the V gene TRBV5-6; tentatively, D is TRBD1 (6 bases). V was trimmed by 1 base and J by 2 bases, leaving 7 bases between them. Germline CDR1 SGHDT, CDR2 YYEEEE. The CDR3 loop spans 14 amino acids. CDR3 sequence: CASSLRGGNQPQHF. CDR3 DNA sequence: TGTGCCAGCAGCTTGAGGGGGGGCAATCAGCCCCAGCATTTT.

This rearrangement joins TRBV6-6 to TRBJ2-2; maybe TRBD1 (5 bases). CDR1 and CDR2 (germline): MNHNY, SVGAGI (reference sequence). Trimming left V 3 bases short and J 1 base short, with 9 bases between. The CDR3 totals 15 residues. CDR3 bases: TGTGCCAGCAGTTATATAGGGGAGAACACCGGGGAGCTGTTTTTT. Translation: CASSYIGENTGELFF.

Turning to this clone: Sequence at one end of the junction differs from germline and may be a read error. CDR3 loop: CASSYGPEQYF. CDR3 DNA sequence: TGTGCCAGCAGTTACGGTCCCGAGCAGTACTTT. The chain joins TRBV6-6 to TRBJ2-7; D ambiguous. The germline V gene has CDR1 MNHNY and CDR2 SVGAGI (reference sequence). The CDR3 totals 11 residues.

The chain couples TRBV2 to TRBJ2-3, with 11 bases identical to TRBD2. The germline CDR1 and CDR2 sequences are SNHLY and FYNNEI. Trimming at V came to 5 bases and at J to 8 bases, leaving 12 bases not matched to a gene. This CDR3 is 16 amino acids long. The CDR3 region has the DNA TGTGCCAGCAGTAATTCCGGGACTAGCGGACCAGGTACGCAGTATTTT. This codes for CASSNSGTSGPGTQYF.

This chain connects TRBV7-6 to TRBJ2-1; 10 bases fit TRBD2. The CDR3 has 19 residues. Trimming cost V 2 bases and J 2 bases; bases outside gene matches: 12. Germline V lookup: CDR1 SGHVS, CDR2 FNYEAQ. Here the CDR3 reads CASSLKGGAAGGPYNEQFF. CDR3 bases: TGTGCCAGCAGCTTAAAAGGTGGGGCAGCGGGAGGGCCCTACAATGAGCAGTTCTTC.

Worth noting for this clone: One junction end disagrees with the germline gene, perhaps due to a read error. This chain's CDR3 is CASSRQGAWTEASF. As DNA, the CDR3 is TGTGCCAGCAGCCGGCAGGGGGCTTGGACTGAAGCTTCCTTT. The rearrangement uses TRBV11-1 and TRBJ1-1, with TRBD1 matching 8 bases. This CDR3 region has 14 residues. CDR1 is SGHAT and CDR2 is FQDESV in the germline V gene (reference sequence).

Comments on this clone: Other DNA sequences within the sample encode an identical CDR3. The chain joins TRBV28 to TRBJ1-1; no clear D. Trimming stripped 6 bases from V and 2 bases from J, with 10 bases between. Germline CDR1 MDHEN, CDR2 SYDVKM. The CDR3 spans 13 residues. The CDR3 loop is CASRQQVNTEAFF. The CDR3, as DNA: TGTGCCAGCAGGCAGCAAGTTAACACTGAAGCTTTCTTT.

V usage is TRBV10-2 and J usage is TRBJ2-1; the D is unclear. The CDR3 totals 11 residues. Per the germline V gene, CDR1 is WSHSY and CDR2 is SAAADI. Trimming pared 3 bases from V and 4 bases from J, leaving 1 base between. The CDR3 DNA sequence: TGCGCCAGCAGTGAATACAATGAGCAGTTCTTC. Amino acids: CASSEYNEQFF.

This clone was counted between two and nine times. V and J are TRBV30 and TRBJ1-4, with a tentative D call TRBD1 (6 bases). CDR1 and CDR2 from the germline V gene are GTSNPN and SVGIG (reference sequence). This CDR3 has 14 residues. The V end lost 0 bases, the J end lost 8 bases, and 13 bases lay between the germline ends. This CDR3 reads CAWSVQGRSEKLFF. CDR3 DNA sequence: TGTGCCTGGAGTGTACAGGGTAGGAGCGAAAAACTGTTTTTT.

This rearrangement joins TRBV7-8 to TRBJ2-1, with D unclear. Trimming took 3 bases from V and 5 from J, leaving 8 bases between them. Germline lookup yields CDR1 SGHVS and CDR2 FQNEAQ. The CDR3 contains 13 residues. CDR3 bases: TGTGCCAGCAGCTTGACATTAAACAATGAGCAGTTCTTC. Translation gives CASSLTLNNEQFF.

The gene calls are TRBV10-2 and TRBJ1-5; 7 nucleotides line up with TRBD1. V gave up 5 bases and J gave up 4 bases; unmatched junction bases: 2. This CDR3 is built from 13 residues. The germline V gene encodes CDR1 WSHSY and CDR2 SAAADI. This CDR3 is CASSPTGNQPQHF. CDR3 in DNA: TGCGCCAGCAGTCCGACAGGGAATCAGCCCCAGCATTTT.

This chain links TRBV5-1 with TRBJ2-3, with D hard to call. Germline CDR1 is SGHRS and CDR2 is YFSETQ. V was cut by 0 bases and J by 1 base, with 9 bases left in between. CDR3 length: 15 residues. CDR3 amino acids: CASSLEGLGTDTQYF. The CDR3 bases are TGCGCCAGCAGCTTGGAGGGTTTGGGCACAGATACGCAGTATTTT.

V usage is TRBV7-2 and J usage is TRBJ2-7; the D gene could be TRBD1 or TRBD2 (5 bases each). This CDR3 is built from 15 residues. Per the germline V gene, CDR1 is SGHTA and CDR2 is FQGNSA. Between the trimmed V and J ends, which lost 4 bases and 2 bases, there was a span of 15 bases. CDR3: CASSSRGSLTYEQYF. CDR3 coding DNA: TGTGCCAGCAGCTCCCGGGGCAGCCTCACCTACGAGCAGTACTTC.

This rearrangement joins TRBV7-9 to TRBJ2-7; no clear D. Per germline, CDR1 SEHNR and CDR2 FQNEAQ (reference sequence). The CDR3 extends over 14 amino acids. V was cut by 1 base and J by 0 bases, with 7 bases left in between. The CDR3 nucleotides are TGTGCCAGCAGCTTAGTCCCGGTCTCCTACGAGCAGTACTTC. This translates into CASSLVPVSYEQYF.

The CDR3 nucleotides read TGTGCCAGCAGTTTTCAGGGGAGCTACGAGCAGTACTTC. It translates to CASSFQGSYEQYF. This rearrangement joins TRBV27 to TRBJ2-7; TRBD1 might be the D (6 bases). This CDR3 has 13 residues. V gave up 3 bases and J gave up 3 bases, with 9 bases separating them. Germline V gene sequence: CDR1 MNHEY, CDR2 SMNVEV (reference sequence).

V and J are TRBV19 and TRBJ2-3, with 9 bases aligning to TRBD1. The germline CDR1 and CDR2 sequences are LNHDA and SQIVND (reference sequence). The trim removed 2 bases at V and 0 bases at J, leaving 9 bases unmatched. The CDR3 covers 18 residues. The CDR3 region is CASSISPLTGGSTDTQYF. The CDR3, as DNA: TGTGCCAGTAGTATATCTCCCCTGACAGGGGGTAGCACAGATACGCAGTATTTT.

The J gene is TRBJ2-5, the V gene TRBV6-1, with unresolved D. The CDR3 is 16 residues long. In germline, CDR1 is MNHNS, CDR2 SASEGT. V gave up 4 bases and J gave up 5 bases, with 20 bases separating them. CDR3 coding DNA: TGTGCCAGCAGTGTGTTCTTCACGGCGAGTCGGGAGACCCAGTACTTC. Amino acids: CASSVFFTASRETQYF.

The chain combines TRBV19 with TRBJ2-7; 7 bases align to TRBD1. The CDR3 consists of 13 residues. V shed 4 bases and J 2 bases; nucleotides not matched to a gene: 2. Germline CDR1 LNHDA, CDR2 SQIVND (reference sequence). The CDR3 DNA follows: TGTGCCAGTAGTAGGGGACAGACCTACGAGCAGTACTTC. Translated, it gives CASSRGQTYEQYF.

The chain recombines TRBV9 with TRBJ1-1; D gene ambiguous. Trimming took off 0 bases at V and 0 bases at J, with 6 bases between the two ends. Germline V gene lookup returns CDR1 SGDLS and CDR2 YYNGEE. The CDR3 sequence is 14 residues long. Here the CDR3 DNA reads TGTGCCAGCAGCGTAGCCCAGATGAACACTGAAGCTTTCTTT. It encodes CASSVAQMNTEAFF.

The gene calls are TRBV6-1 and TRBJ1-2; TRBD1 might be the D (6 bases). The V gene's germline CDR1 is MNHNS and CDR2 SASEGT. Trimming removed 6 bases at V and 4 bases at J, with 15 bases between. The CDR3 loop spans 14 amino acids. The CDR3, as DNA: TGTGCCAGCAGGGGAGGGGGGATCTTCTATGGCTACACCTTC. It translates to CASRGGGIFYGYTF.

The rearrangement links TRBV25-1 to TRBJ2-1; 10 positions agree with TRBD2. Losses at the gene ends were 3 bases for V and 6 bases for J; bases not matched to a gene: 5. CDR1 is MGHDK, CDR2 SYGVNS, per germline. The CDR3 spans 15 residues. The CDR3 region has the DNA TGTGCCAGCAGTGATGCTAGCGGGAGATTCAATGAGCAGTTCTTC. Translating it yields CASSDASGRFNEQFF.

J is TRBJ1-1 and V is TRBV11-3, with unresolved D. Germline V gene data show CDR1 as SGHNT and CDR2 as YENEEA. This CDR3 has 13 residues. Trimming pared 0 bases from V and 1 base from J, leaving 3 bases between. The CDR3 DNA follows: TGTGCCAGCAGCTTAGAGGAGAACACTGAAGCTTTCTTT. Translating it yields CASSLEENTEAFF.

The J gene is TRBJ2-1, the V gene TRBV19, with 13 bases fitting TRBD2. The CDR3 covers 18 residues. Germline loops: CDR1 LNHDA, CDR2 SQIVND (reference sequence). The trim removed 5 bases at V and 4 bases at J, leaving 11 bases unmatched. CDR3 in amino acids: CASSPGRTSGGLYNEQFF. As DNA, the CDR3 is TGTGCCAGTAGTCCTGGTCGGACTAGCGGGGGCCTTTACAATGAGCAGTTCTTC.

This chain links TRBV27 with TRBJ2-2; D may be TRBD1 (5 bases). Trimming cost V 5 bases and J 2 bases, with 9 bases left between them. Per the germline V gene, CDR1 is MNHEY and CDR2 is SMNVEV (reference sequence). The CDR3 is 14 amino acids. The CDR3 bases are TGTGCCAGCAGTCGACAGATCAACACCGGGGAGCTGTTTTTT. Its protein is CASSRQINTGELFF.

The chain joins TRBV6-5 to TRBJ2-1, with D possibly matching TRBD2 (5 bases). In germline, CDR1 is MNHEY, CDR2 SVGAGI. Trimming cost V 0 bases and J 12 bases, with 12 bases left between them. The CDR3 is 13 amino acids. CDR3 amino acids: CASSYSGEGGQFF. Written as DNA, the CDR3 is TGTGCCAGCAGTTACTCCGGGGAAGGTGGGCAGTTCTTC.